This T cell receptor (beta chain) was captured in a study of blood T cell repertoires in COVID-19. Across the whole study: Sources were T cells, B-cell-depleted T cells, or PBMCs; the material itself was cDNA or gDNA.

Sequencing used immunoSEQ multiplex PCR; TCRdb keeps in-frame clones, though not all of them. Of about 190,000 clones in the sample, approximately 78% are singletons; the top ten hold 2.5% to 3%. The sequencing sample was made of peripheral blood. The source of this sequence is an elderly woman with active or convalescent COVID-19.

CDR3 sequence (DNA): TGTGCCAGCAGGGACTCGGGACTAAACACCATATATTTT. Protein sequence: CASRDSGLNTIYF. The rearrangement links TRBV28 to TRBJ1-3; possible D gene TRBD1, 5 bases. The germline V gene encodes CDR1 MDHEN and CDR2 SYDVKM. V was cut by 6 bases and J by 6 bases, with 12 bases left in between. This CDR3 has 13 residues.